These 15 T cell receptor beta chains were sequenced from one sample in a study of glioma-infiltrating T cells. The iRepertoire nested amplicon-rescue multiplex PCR amplified TCR alpha and beta CDR3s from RNA. TCRdb recomputed calls from the multiplex PCR reads with MiXCR, one row per CDR3 protein. Among about a thousand distinct CDR3 sequences listed, 57% were seen once. Source material: glioma tissue, nonneoplastic brain tissue, or PBMCs (not recorded which). These receptors were taken from a human donor with low-grade glioma or glioblastoma, undergoing nonglioma brain surgery, or in good health (not recorded which).

The genes are TRBV27 and TRBJ2-5, with 10 bases lining up with TRBD2. Germline loops: CDR1 MNHEY, CDR2 SMNVEV (reference sequence). The junction had 2 bases not matched to a gene; V was cut back by 8 bases and J by 2 bases. This CDR3 has 13 amino acids. The chain's CDR3 is CASWTSGQETQYF. The CDR3 DNA reads as TGTGCCAGCTGGACTAGCGGACAAGAGACCCAGTACTTC.

The chain uses TRBV19 and TRBJ2-1; D assignment may be TRBD1 or TRBD2 (5 bases each). This CDR3 region has 13 residues. The V gene lost 11 bases and the J gene lost 8 bases, with 19 bases spanning the gap. The germline gives CDR1 LNHDA, CDR2 SQIVND (reference sequence). CDR3 in DNA: TGTGCCGGCAGCTCGGCTAGGGGAGATGAGCAGTTCTTC. It translates to CAGSSARGDEQFF.

The chain is built from TRBV20-1 and TRBJ2-1; perhaps TRBD2 as D (6 bases). V gave up 7 bases and J gave up 10 bases, with 26 bases separating them. This CDR3 is 15 amino acids long. Germline CDR1 reads DFQATT; CDR2 reads SNEGSKA (reference sequence). CDR3 sequence (DNA): TGCAGTGATAGGGGTCGGGACTTCGCTTTAGGGGAGCAGTTCTTC. It codes for CSDRGRDFALGEQFF.

This chain connects TRBV29-1 to TRBJ1-2; possibly TRBD1 for D (6 bases). The CDR3 extends over 13 amino acids. Per the germline V gene, CDR1 is SQVTM and CDR2 is ANQGSEA. V dropped 7 bases and J dropped 4 bases, with 16 bases sitting between them. The DNA for the CDR3 is TGCAGCGCTGAGGGGGGGCAGACCTATGGCTACACCTTC. Its protein product is CSAEGGQTYGYTF.

The chain links TRBV20-1 to TRBJ2-1; 7 bases are a match to TRBD2. This CDR3 region has 12 residues. Trimming cost V 8 bases and J 6 bases; bases outside gene matches: 7. The germline CDR1 and CDR2 sequences are DFQATT and SNEGSKA (reference sequence). The CDR3 region has the DNA TGCAGTTTCGCGGGGGTTGGCAATGAGCAGTTCTTC. As protein: CSFAGVGNEQFF.

In its sample, this clonotype was seen many times. In DNA form, the CDR3 reads TGCGCCAGCAGCCCAGGGCTCGCGGGAGCTCAAGAGACCCAGTACTTC. Protein: CASSPGLAGAQETQYF. This chain links TRBV5-1 with TRBJ2-5; 7 bases fit TRBD2. CDR1 is SGHRS, CDR2 YFSETQ, per germline. V trimming: 4 bases; J trimming: 2 bases; junction bases outside the gene matches: 11. The CDR3 is made up of 16 amino acids.

The J gene is TRBJ2-5, the V gene TRBV6-5, with TRBD1 identical over 8 bases. J lost 4 bases, V lost 2 bases, and 6 bases had no gene match. Germline V gives CDR1 MNHEY, CDR2 SVGAGI. The CDR3 has 15 residues. CDR3 bases: TGTGCCAGCAGTTACCGGGACAGGAGCACAGAGACCCAGTACTTC. Its protein product is CASSYRDRSTETQYF.

Notes on this clonotype: The CDR3 carries no conserved terminal phenylalanine or tryptophan, so it likely arises from a read error. The chain links TRBV7-9 to TRBJ1-2, with D possibly matching TRBD1 (6 bases). In germline, CDR1 is SEHNR, CDR2 FQNEAQ (reference sequence). This CDR3 has 15 amino acids. V gave up 1 base and J gave up 1 base, with 10 bases separating them. The CDR3 spells CASSLENRVNYGYTL. DNA of the CDR3: TGTGCCAGCAGCTTAGAGAACAGGGTTAACTATGGCTACACCCTC.

The rearrangement joins TRBV5-1 to TRBJ2-7; tentatively, D is TRBD1 (5 bases). CDR1 and CDR2 from the germline V gene are SGHRS and YFSETQ. Trimming removed 1 base at V and 7 bases at J, with 9 bases between. The CDR3 is 12 residues long. CDR3 region: CASSLRPGEQYV. CDR3 bases: TGCGCCAGCAGCTTGAGGCCAGGGGAGCAGTACGTC.

As for this clonotype: At one of its ends the junction is not consistent with the germline gene, which may arise from a read error. This sequence joins TRBV27 and TRBJ1-1; no reliable D call. The germline V gene has CDR1 MNHEY and CDR2 SMNVEV (reference sequence). The CDR3 contains 13 residues. The CDR3 DNA follows: TGTGCCAGCAGTACCGGCCAGAACACGGAAGCGTTATTT. This gives the protein CASSTGQNTEALF.

Of note for this clonotype: One junction end does not reproduce the germline sequence, and a read error may be involved. The V call is TRBV27, the J call TRBJ1-1, with D hard to call. This CDR3 comprises 13 residues. Germline assignment: CDR1 MNHEY and CDR2 SMNVEV (reference sequence). The CDR3 sequence: CASHNTGRTEAFF. CDR3 sequence (DNA): TGTGCCAGCCACAACACCGGGAGGACTGAAGCTTTCTTC.

By sample fraction, this clonotype is medium-sized. V usage is TRBV29-1 and J usage is TRBJ1-1, with D unresolved. Germline assignment: CDR1 SQVTM and CDR2 ANQGSEA. The V end lost 4 bases, the J end lost 2 bases, and 17 bases lay between the germline ends. CDR3 length: 15 residues. CDR3 sequence (DNA): TGCAGCGTTGTTTTATTGGCAGAAAAAAACACTGAAGCTTTCTTT. Translation: CSVVLLAEKNTEAFF.

On this clonotype: The CDR3 carries no conserved terminal phenylalanine or tryptophan, so it likely arises from a read error. The DNA is omitted, as the CDR3 cannot be located on it reliably, and the CDR3 follows TCRdb's listing. The chain uses TRBV27 and TRBJ1-1; no check of the table's D call, TRBD1, against the DNA was made. The CDR3 numbers 15 amino acids, ends counted. CDR1 is MNHEY, CDR2 SMNVEV, per germline (reference sequence). CDR3: CASSLSVLGDTEAFG.

In its sample, this clonotype ranks as large. This chain links TRBV4-2 with TRBJ1-1; TRBD1 is a possible D gene (6 bases). The V end was cut by 6 bases, the J end by 1 base, with 6 bases between. Germline assignment: CDR1 LGHNA and CDR2 YNFKEQ. This CDR3 region has 12 residues. CDR3 sequence (DNA): TGTGCCAGCAGGGGACAGAACACTGAAGCTTTCTTT. Amino acids: CASRGQNTEAFF.

The V call is TRBV11-2, the J call TRBJ2-5; D is possibly TRBD1 or TRBD2 (5 bases each). V lost 5 bases, J lost 7 bases, and 17 bases lay in between. The length of the CDR3 is 14 residues. The germline V gene has CDR1 SGHAT and CDR2 FQNNGV. The CDR3 spells CASSQGRLLGTQYF. The CDR3 DNA is TGTGCCAGCAGCCAGGGACGGTTGTTGGGGACCCAGTACTTC.